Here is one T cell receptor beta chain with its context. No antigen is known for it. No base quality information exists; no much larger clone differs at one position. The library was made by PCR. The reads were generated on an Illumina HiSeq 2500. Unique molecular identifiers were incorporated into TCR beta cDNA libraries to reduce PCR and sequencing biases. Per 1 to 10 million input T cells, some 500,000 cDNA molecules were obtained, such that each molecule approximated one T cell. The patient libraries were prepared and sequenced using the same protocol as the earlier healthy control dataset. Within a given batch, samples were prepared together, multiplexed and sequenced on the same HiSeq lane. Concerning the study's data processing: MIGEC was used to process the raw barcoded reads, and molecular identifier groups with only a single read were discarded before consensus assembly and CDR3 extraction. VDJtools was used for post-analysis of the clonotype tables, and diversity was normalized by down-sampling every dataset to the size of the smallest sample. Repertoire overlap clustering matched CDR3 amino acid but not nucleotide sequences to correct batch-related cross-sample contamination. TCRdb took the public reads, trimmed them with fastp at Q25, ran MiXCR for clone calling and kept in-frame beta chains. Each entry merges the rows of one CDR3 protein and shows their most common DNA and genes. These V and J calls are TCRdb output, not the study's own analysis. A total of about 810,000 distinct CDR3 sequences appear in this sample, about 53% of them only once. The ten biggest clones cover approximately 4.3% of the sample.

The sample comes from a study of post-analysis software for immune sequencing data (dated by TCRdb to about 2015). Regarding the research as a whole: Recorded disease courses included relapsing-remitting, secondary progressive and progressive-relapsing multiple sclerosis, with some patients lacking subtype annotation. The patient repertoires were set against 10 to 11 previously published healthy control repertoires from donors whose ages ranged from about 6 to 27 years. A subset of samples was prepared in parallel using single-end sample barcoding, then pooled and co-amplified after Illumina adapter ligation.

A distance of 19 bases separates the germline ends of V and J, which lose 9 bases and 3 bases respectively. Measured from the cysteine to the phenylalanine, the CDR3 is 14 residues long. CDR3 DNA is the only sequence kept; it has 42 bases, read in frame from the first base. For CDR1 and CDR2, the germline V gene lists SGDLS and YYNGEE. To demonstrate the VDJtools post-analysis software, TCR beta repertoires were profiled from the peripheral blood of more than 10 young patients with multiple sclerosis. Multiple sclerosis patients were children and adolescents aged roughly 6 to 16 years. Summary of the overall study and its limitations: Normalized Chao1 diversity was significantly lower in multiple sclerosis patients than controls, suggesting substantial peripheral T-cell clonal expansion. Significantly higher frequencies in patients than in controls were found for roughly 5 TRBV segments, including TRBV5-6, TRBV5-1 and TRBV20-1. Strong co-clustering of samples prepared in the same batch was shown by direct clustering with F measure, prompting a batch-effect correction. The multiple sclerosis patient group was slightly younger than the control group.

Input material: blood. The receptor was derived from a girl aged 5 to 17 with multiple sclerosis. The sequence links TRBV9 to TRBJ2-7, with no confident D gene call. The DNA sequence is TGTGCCACCCCAGCTGGGAAATTGGGCTACGAGCAGTACTTC. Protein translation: CATPAGKLGYEQYF. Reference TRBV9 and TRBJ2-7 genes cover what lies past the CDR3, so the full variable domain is DSGVTQTPKHLITATGQRVTLRCSPRSGDLSVYWYQQSLDQGLQFLIQYYNGEERAKGNILERFSAQQFPDLHSELNLSSLELGDSALYFCATPAGKLGYEQYFGPGTRLTVT.